The subject of this entry is one TCR beta chain. As yet, its antigen is unknown. The same CDR3 arises from other DNA sequences in this sample as well. The data were obtained in a study of shared clonotypes between healthy human individuals. Findings and caveats of the study: It was anticipated that sequencing depth would influence how many clonotypes donors shared.

V was clipped by 3 bases and J by 6 bases; unmatched bases: 3. CDR1 SGHRS and CDR2 YFSETQ come from the germline V gene. The CDR3 spans 13 residues. Using immunoSEQ multiplex PCR, the repertoire was profiled, and TCRdb retains in-frame clones only, with some absent. The sample contains roughly 2.2 million clones, about 92% of which appear only once. Sequenced material: naive CD4+ T cells from PBMCs. The subset denotes: CD45RA+ positively selected. The receptor comes from a man aged 18 to 30 in good health. Some clones in this sample may be carry-over from other donors' samples. J is TRBJ1-2 and V is TRBV5-1; TRBD1 matches at 9 bases. The CDR3 loop is CASSSGQGNGYTF. For the CDR3, the DNA is TGCGCCAGCAGCTCGGGACAGGGCAATGGCTACACCTTC. Variable domain in full (rest from reference TRBV5-1 and TRBJ1-2): KAGVTQTPRYLIKTRGQQVTLSCSPISGHRSVSWYQQTPGQGLQFLFEYFSETQRNKGNFPGRFSGRQFSNSRSEMNVSTLELGDSALYLCASSSGQGNGYTFGSGTRLTVV.